The 6 T cell receptor beta chains in this list originate from one sample, sequenced in a study of blood T cell repertoires in COVID-19. Some clones are missing from TCRdb's copy, which holds only in-frame ones; the method was immunoSEQ multiplex PCR. The repertoire holds 200,000 to 250,000 clones, with nearly 90% as singletons. Sequenced material: PBMCs or T cells enriched from blood (not recorded which). These receptors originate from a man in his thirties or forties who had been exposed to COVID-19.

The CDR3 coding sequence is TGCAGCGTTTCCGGGGGGGGCCGCTCCTACGAGCAGTACTTC. Amino acid sequence: CSVSGGGRSYEQYF. The rearrangement uses TRBV29-1 and TRBJ2-7; 8 bases agree with TRBD2. V gave up 5 bases and J gave up 0 bases; unmatched junction bases: 6. The V gene's germline CDR1 is SQVTM and CDR2 ANQGSEA. This CDR3 is built from 14 residues.

The chain links TRBV2 to TRBJ2-7; 8 bases line up with TRBD2. The CDR3 loop spans 17 amino acids. Per the germline V gene, CDR1 is SNHLY and CDR2 is FYNNEI. V dropped 3 bases and J dropped 7; count of bases not matched to a gene: 17. CDR3 bases: TGTGCCAGCAGTGATTTGTTAGGGGCGCCGGGAGGGGTGGAGCAGTACTTC. Its translation: CASSDLLGAPGGVEQYF.

The chain uses TRBV14 and TRBJ1-4; 10 positions agree with TRBD1. Trimming removed 5 bases from V and 7 bases from J; junction bases left unmatched: 7. The CDR3 has 15 residues. Germline values: CDR1 SGHDN, CDR2 FVKESK. The CDR3 DNA follows: TGTGCCAGCAGCTCTATCGGGACAGGGGTTGAAAAACTGTTTTTT. This codes for CASSSIGTGVEKLFF.

This clone was recorded only once. The genes are TRBV7-2 and TRBJ1-1, with D tentatively TRBD1 (6 bases). V was trimmed by 0 bases and J by 6 bases, leaving 8 bases between them. CDR1 is SGHTA, CDR2 FQGNSA, per germline. This CDR3 is 13 amino acids long. The CDR3 reads CASSLAGAAEAFF. The DNA of the CDR3 is TGTGCCAGCAGCTTAGCGGGGGCAGCTGAAGCTTTCTTT.

This chain uses TRBV4-3 with TRBJ2-7; D is ambiguous. Germline loops: CDR1 LGHNA, CDR2 YSLEER. Trimming pared 0 bases from V and 2 bases from J, leaving 11 bases between. The CDR3 has 15 amino acids. The CDR3 DNA follows: TGCGCCAGCAGCCAAGAAGCATCCCAAGCCTACGAGCAGTACTTC. Its translation: CASSQEASQAYEQYF.

The rearrangement links TRBV4-1 to TRBJ2-7; the match to TRBD1 covers 7 bases. Germline V CDR1 and CDR2: MGHRA, YSYEKL. V was clipped by 2 bases and J by 2 bases; unmatched bases: 9. This CDR3 contains 16 residues. CDR3 amino acids: CASSQYEGGSPYEQYF. In DNA form, the CDR3 reads TGCGCCAGCAGCCAATATGAAGGGGGCAGCCCCTACGAGCAGTACTTC.